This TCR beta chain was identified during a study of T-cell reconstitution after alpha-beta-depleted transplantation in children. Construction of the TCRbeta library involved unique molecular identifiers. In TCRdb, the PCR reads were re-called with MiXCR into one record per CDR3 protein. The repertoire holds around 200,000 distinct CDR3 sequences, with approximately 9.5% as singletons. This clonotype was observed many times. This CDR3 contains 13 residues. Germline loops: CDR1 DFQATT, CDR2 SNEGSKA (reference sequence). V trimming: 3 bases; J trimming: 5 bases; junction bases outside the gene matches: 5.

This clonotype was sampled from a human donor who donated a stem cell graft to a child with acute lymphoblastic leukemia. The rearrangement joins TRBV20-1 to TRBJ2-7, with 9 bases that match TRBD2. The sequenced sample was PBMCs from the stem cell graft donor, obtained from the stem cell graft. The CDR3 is CSASSAGGHEQYF. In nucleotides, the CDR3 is TGCAGTGCTAGTTCCGCGGGGGGGCACGAGCAGTACTTC.